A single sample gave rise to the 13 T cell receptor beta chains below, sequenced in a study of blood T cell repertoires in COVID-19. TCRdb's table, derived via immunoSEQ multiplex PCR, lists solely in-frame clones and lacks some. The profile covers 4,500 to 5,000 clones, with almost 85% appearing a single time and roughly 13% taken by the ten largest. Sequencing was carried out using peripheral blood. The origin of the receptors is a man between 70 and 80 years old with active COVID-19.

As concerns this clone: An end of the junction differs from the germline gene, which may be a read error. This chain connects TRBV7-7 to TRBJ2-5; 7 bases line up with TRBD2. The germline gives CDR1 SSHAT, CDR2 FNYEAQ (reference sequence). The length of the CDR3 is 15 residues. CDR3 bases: TGTGCTAGCAGCTTGGGAGCGGGGATCCAAGAGACCCAGTACTTC. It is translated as CASSLGAGIQETQYF.

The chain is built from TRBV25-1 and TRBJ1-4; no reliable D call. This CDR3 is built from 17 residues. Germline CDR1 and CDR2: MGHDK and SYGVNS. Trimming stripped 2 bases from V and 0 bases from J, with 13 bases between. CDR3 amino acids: CASSELEGGATNEKLFF. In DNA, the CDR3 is TGTGCCAGCAGTGAACTTGAGGGAGGCGCAACTAATGAAAAACTGTTTTTT.

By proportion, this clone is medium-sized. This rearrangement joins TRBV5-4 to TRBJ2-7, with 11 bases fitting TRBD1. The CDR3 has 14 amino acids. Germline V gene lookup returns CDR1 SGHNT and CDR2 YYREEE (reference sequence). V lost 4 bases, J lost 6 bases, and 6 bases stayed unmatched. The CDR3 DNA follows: TGTGCCAGCAGCGCGCCGGGACAGGGGGTCGAGCAGTACTTC. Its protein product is CASSAPGQGVEQYF.

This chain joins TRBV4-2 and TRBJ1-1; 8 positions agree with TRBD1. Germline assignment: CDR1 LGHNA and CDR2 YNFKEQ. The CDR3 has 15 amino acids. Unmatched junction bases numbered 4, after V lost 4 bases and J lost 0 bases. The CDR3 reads CASSPGQALNTEAFF. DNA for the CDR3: TGTGCCAGCAGCCCGGGACAGGCTTTGAACACTGAAGCTTTCTTT.

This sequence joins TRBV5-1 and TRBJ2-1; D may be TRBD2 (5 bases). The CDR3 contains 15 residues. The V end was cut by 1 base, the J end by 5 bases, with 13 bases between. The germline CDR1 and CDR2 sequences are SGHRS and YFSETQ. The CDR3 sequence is CASSLIPGDHNEQFF. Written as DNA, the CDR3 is TGCGCCAGCAGCTTGATCCCCGGGGATCACAATGAGCAGTTCTTC. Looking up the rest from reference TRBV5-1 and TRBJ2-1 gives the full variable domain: KAGVTQTPRYLIKTRGQQVTLSCSPISGHRSVSWYQQTPGQGLQFLFEYFSETQRNKGNFPGRFSGRQFSNSRSEMNVSTLELGDSALYLCASSLIPGDHNEQFFGPGTRLTVL.

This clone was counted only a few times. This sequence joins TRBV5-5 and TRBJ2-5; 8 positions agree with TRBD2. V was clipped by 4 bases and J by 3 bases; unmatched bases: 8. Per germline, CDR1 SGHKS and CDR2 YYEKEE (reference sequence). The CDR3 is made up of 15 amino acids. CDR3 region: CASSLTGTREETQYF. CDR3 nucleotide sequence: TGTGCCAGCAGCCTCACCGGGACTAGAGAAGAGACCCAGTACTTC.

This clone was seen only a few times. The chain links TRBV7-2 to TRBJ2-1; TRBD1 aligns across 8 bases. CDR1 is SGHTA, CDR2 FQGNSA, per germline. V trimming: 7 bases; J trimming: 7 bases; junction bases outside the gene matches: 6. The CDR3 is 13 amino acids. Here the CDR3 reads CASTGQGRNEQFF. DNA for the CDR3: TGTGCCAGCACCGGACAGGGAAGGAATGAGCAGTTCTTC.

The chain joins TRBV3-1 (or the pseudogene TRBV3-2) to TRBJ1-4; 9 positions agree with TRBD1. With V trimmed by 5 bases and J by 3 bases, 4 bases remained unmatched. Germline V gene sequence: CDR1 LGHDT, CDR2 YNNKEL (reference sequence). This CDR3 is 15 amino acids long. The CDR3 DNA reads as TGTGCCAGCAGCGACGGACAGGGGCCTAATGAAAAACTGTTTTTT. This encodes CASSDGQGPNEKLFF.

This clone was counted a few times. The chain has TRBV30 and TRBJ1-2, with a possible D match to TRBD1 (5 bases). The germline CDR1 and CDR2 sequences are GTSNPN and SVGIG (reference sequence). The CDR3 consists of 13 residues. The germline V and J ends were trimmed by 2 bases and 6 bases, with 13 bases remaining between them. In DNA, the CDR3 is TGTGCCTGGAGTTCACAGGATACGAATGGCTACACCTTC. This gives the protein CAWSSQDTNGYTF. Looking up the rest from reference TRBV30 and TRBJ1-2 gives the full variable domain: SQTIHQWPATLVQPVGSPLSLECTVEGTSNPNLYWYRQAAGRGLQLLFYSVGIGQISSEVPQNLSASRPQDRQFILSSKKLLLSDSGFYLCAWSSQDTNGYTFGSGTRLTVV.

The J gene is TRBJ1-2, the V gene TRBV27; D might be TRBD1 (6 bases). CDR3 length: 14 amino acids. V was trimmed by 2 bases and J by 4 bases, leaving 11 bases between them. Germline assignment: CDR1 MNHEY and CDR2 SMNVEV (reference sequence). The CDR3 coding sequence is TGTGCCAGCAGTTTAGCAGGGGTTGGCTATGGCTACACCTTC. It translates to CASSLAGVGYGYTF.

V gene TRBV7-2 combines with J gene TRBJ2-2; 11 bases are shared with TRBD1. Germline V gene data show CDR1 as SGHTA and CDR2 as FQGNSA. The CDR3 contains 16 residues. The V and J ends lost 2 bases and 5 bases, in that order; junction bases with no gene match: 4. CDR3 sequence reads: CASSLLGQGGTGELFF. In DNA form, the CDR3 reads TGTGCCAGCAGCTTACTGGGACAGGGGGGAACCGGGGAGCTGTTTTTT.

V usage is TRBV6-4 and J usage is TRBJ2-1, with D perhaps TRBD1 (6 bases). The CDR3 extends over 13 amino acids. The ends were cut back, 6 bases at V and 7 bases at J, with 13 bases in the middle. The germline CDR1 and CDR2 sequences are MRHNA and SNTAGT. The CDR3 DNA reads TGTGCCAGCAGCGCGACCCAGGGGAATGAGCAGTTCTTC. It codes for CASSATQGNEQFF.

CDR3 sequence reads: CASSQTTDGYTF. The CDR3 DNA follows: TGTGCCAGCAGTCAAACGACAGATGGCTACACCTTC. This sequence joins TRBV7-9 and TRBJ1-2; the D gene is possibly TRBD1 (5 bases). This CDR3 contains 12 residues. Germline-derived CDR1 and CDR2 are SEHNR and FQNEAQ (reference sequence). Trimming cost V 6 bases and J 6 bases, with 11 bases left between them.